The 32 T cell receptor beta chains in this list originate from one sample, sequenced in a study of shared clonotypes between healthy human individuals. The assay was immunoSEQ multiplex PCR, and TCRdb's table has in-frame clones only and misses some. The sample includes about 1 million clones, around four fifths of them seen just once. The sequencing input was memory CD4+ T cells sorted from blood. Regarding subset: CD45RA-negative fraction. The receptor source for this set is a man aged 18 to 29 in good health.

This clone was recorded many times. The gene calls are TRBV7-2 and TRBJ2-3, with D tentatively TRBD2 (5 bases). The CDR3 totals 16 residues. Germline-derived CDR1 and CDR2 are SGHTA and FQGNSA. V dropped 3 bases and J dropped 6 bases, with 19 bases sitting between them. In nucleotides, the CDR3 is TGTGCCAGCAGCTTTTCTAGCAACTTTCCAAGCGATACGCAGTATTTT. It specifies CASSFSSNFPSDTQYF.

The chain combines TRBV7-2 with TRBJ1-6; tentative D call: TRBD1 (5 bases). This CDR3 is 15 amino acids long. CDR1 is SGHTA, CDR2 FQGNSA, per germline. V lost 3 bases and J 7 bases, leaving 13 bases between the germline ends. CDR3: CASSFVGGGNSPLHF. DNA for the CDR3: TGTGCCAGCAGCTTTGTTGGCGGGGGGAATTCACCCCTCCACTTT.

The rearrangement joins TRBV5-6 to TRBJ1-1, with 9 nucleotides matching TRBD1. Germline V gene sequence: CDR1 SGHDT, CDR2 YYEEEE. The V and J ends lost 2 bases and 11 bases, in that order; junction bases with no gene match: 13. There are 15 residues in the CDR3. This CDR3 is CASSFNFRQGGDAFF. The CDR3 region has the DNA TGTGCCAGCAGCTTCAATTTTCGACAGGGGGGCGACGCTTTCTTT.

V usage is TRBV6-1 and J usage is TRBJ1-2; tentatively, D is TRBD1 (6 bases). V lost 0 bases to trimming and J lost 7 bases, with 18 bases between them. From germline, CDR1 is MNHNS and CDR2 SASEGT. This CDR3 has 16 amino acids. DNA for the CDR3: TGTGCCAGCAGTGAAGCGAGAGGACAGCCGCGTAGTGGCTACACCTTC. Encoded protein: CASSEARGQPRSGYTF.

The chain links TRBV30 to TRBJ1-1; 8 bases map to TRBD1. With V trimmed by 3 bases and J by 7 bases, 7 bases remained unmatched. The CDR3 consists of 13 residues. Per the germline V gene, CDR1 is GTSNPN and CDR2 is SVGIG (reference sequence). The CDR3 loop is CAWSFQGAGEAFF. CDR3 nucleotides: TGTGCCTGGAGCTTTCAGGGGGCAGGTGAAGCTTTCTTT.

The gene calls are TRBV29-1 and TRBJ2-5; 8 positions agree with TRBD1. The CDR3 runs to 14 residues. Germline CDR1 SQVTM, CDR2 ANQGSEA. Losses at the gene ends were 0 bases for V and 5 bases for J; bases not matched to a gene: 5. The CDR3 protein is CSVEDEDRVETQYF. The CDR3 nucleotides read TGCAGCGTTGAAGACGAGGACAGGGTCGAGACCCAGTACTTC.

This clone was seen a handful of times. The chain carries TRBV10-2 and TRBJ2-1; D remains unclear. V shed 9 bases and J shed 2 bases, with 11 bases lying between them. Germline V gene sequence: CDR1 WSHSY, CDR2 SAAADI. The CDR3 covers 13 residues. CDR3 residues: CASSFTPYNEQFF. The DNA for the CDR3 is TGCGCCAGTTCATTTACTCCCTACAATGAGCAGTTCTTC.

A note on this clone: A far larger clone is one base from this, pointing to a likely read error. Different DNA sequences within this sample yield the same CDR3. This CDR3 reads CASSPNRNQPQHF. The CDR3 nucleotides are TGTGCCAGCTCACCAAATCGGAATCAGCCCCAGCATTTT. This chain links TRBV18 with TRBJ1-5; unclear D gene. This CDR3 comprises 13 residues. V lost 2 bases and J lost 4, with 6 bases in between. Looked up from germline, CDR1 is KGHSH and CDR2 is LQKENI.

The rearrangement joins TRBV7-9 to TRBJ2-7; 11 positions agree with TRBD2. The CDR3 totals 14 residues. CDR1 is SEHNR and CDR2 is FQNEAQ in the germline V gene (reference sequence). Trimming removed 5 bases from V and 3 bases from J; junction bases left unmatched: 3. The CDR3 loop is CASSSGTSGYEQYF. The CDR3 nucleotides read TGTGCCAGCAGCAGCGGGACTAGCGGCTACGAGCAGTACTTC.

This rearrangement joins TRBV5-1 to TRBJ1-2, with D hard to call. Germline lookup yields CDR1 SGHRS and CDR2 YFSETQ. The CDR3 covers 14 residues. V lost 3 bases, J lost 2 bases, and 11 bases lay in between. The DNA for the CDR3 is TGCGCCAGCAGCTCAGGACCAGCGAACTATGGCTACACCTTC. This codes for CASSSGPANYGYTF. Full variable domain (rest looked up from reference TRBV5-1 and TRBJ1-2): KAGVTQTPRYLIKTRGQQVTLSCSPISGHRSVSWYQQTPGQGLQFLFEYFSETQRNKGNFPGRFSGRQFSNSRSEMNVSTLELGDSALYLCASSSGPANYGYTFGSGTRLTVV.

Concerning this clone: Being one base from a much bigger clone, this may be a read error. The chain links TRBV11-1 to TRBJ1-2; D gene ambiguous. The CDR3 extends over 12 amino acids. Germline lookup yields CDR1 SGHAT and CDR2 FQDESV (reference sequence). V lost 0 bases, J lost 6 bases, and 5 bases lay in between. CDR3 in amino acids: CASSLAGNGYTF. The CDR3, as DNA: TGTGCCAGCAGCTTAGCAGGGAATGGCTACACCTTC.

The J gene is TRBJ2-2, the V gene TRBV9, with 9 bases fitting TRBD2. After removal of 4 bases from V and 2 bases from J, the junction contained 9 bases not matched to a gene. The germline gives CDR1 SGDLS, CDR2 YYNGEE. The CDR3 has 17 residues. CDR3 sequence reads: CASSISGRIPNTGELFF. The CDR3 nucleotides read TGTGCCAGCAGCATAAGCGGGAGGATACCTAACACCGGGGAGCTGTTTTTT.

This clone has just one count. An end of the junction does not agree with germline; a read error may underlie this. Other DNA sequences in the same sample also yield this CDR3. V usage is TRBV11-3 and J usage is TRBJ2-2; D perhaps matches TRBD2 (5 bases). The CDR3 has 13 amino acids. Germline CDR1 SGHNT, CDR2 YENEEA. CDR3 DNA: TGTGCCAGCAGCTTGGACGGCACCGGGGAGCTATTTTTT. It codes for CASSLDGTGELFF.

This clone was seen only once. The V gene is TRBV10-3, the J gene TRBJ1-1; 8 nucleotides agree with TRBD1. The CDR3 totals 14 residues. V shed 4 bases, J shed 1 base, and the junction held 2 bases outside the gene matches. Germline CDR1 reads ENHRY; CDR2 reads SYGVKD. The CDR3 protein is CAISGTGPNTEAFF. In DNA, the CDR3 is TGTGCCATCAGTGGGACAGGGCCGAACACTGAAGCTTTCTTT.

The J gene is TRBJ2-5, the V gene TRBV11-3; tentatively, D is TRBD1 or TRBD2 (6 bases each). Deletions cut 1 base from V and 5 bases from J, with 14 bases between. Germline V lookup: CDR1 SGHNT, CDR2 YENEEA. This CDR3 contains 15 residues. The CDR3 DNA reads TGTGCCAGCAGCTTAGGTCCGGGGGCCTACGAGACCCAGTACTTC. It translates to CASSLGPGAYETQYF. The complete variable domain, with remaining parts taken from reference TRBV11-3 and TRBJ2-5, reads EAGVVQSPRYKIIEKKQPVAFWCNPISGHNTLYWYLQNLGQGPELLIRYENEEAVDDSQLPKDRFSAERLKGVDSTLKIQPAELGDSAVYLCASSLGPGAYETQYFGPGTRLLVL.

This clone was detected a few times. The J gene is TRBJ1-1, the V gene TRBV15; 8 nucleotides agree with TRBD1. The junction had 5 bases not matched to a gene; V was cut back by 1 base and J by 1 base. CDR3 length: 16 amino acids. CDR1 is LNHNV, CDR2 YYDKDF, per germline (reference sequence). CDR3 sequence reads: CATSRAYGTGNTEAFF. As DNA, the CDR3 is TGTGCCACCAGCAGAGCCTACGGGACAGGGAACACTGAAGCTTTCTTT. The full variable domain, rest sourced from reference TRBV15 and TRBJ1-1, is DAMVIQNPRYQVTQFGKPVTLSCSQTLNHNVMYWYQQKSSQAPKLLFHYYDKDFNNEADTPDNFQSRRPNTSFCFLDIRSPGLGDTAMYLCATSRAYGTGNTEAFFGQGTRLTVV.

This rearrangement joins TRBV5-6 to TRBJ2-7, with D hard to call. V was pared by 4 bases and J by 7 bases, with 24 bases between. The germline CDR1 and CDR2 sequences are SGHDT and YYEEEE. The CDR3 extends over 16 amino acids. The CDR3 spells CASSRNFLSLGEEQYF. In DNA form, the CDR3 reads TGTGCCAGCAGCCGTAACTTCCTTAGCCTCGGCGAAGAGCAGTACTTC.

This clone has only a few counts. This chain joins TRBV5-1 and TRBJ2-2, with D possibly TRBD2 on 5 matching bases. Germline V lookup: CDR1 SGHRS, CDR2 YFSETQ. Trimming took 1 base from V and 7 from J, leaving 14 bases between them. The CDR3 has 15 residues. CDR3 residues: CASSLLGSAGGELFF. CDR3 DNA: TGCGCCAGCAGCTTGCTAGGTAGCGCTGGCGGGGAGCTGTTTTTT.

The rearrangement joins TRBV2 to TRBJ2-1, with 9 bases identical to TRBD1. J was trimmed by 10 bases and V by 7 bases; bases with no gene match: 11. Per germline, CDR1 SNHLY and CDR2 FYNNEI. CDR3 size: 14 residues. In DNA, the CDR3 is TGTGCCAGCAAGACCGGGACAGGGTTCGAGGAGCAGTTCTTC. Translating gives CASKTGTGFEEQFF.

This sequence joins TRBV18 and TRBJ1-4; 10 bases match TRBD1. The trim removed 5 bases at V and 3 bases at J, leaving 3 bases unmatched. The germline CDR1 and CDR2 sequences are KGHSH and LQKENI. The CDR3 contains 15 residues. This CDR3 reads CASSRDRGPNEKLFF. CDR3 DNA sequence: TGTGCCAGCTCAAGGGACAGGGGACCTAATGAAAAACTGTTTTTT.

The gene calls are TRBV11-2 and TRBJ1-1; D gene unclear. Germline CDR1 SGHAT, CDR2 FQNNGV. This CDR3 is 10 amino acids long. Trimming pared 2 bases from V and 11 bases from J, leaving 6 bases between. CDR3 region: CASSLLTAFF. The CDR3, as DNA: TGTGCCAGCAGCTTACTGACGGCTTTCTTT.

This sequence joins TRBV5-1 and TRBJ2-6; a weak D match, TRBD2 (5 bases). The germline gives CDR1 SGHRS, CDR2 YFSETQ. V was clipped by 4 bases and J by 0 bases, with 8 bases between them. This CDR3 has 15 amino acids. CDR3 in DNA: TGCGCCAGCAGCCCCACTAGCTCTGGGGCCAACGTCCTGACTTTC. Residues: CASSPTSSGANVLTF.

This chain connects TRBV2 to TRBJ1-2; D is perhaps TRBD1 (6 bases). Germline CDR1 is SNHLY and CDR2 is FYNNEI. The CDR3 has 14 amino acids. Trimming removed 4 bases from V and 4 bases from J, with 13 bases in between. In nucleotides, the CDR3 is TGTGCCAGCAGTGTGGGGGGGCTTATCTATGGCTACACCTTC. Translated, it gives CASSVGGLIYGYTF.

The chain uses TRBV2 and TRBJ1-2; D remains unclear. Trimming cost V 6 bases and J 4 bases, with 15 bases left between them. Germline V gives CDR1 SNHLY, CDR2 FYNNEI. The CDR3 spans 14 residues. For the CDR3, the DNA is TGTGCCAGCAGCTCTCAAACCGGGAGCTATGGCTACACCTTC. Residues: CASSSQTGSYGYTF.

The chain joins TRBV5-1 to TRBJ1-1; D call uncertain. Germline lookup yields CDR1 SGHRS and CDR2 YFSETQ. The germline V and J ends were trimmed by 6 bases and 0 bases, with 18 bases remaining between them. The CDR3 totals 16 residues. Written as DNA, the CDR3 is TGCGCCAGCATGAGAGATGGGGTTAGTATGAACACTGAAGCTTTCTTT. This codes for CASMRDGVSMNTEAFF.

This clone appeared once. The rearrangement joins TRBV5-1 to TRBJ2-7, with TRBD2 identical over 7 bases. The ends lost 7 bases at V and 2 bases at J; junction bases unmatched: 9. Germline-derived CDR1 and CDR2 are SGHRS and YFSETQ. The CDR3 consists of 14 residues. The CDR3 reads CASGAAAGAYEQYF. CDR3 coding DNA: TGCGCCAGCGGGGCCGCGGCGGGGGCCTACGAGCAGTACTTC.

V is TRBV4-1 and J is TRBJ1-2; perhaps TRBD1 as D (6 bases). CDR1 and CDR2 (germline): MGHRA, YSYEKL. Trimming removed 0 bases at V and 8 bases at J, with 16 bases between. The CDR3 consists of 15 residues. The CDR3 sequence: CASSQDRWGLYGYTF. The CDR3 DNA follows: TGCGCCAGCAGCCAAGATAGGTGGGGGCTGTACGGCTACACCTTC.

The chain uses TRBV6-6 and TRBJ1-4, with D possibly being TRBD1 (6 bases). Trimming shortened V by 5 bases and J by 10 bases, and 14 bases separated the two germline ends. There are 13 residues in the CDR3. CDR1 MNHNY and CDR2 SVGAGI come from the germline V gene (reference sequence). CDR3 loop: CASSARQDGKLFF. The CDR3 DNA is TGTGCCAGCAGTGCAAGACAGGATGGAAAACTGTTTTTT.

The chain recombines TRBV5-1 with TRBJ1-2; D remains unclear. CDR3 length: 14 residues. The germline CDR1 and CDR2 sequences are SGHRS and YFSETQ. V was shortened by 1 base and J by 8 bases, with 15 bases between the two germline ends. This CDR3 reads CASSLNVGLDGYTF. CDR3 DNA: TGCGCCAGCAGCTTGAACGTAGGGTTGGACGGCTACACCTTC.

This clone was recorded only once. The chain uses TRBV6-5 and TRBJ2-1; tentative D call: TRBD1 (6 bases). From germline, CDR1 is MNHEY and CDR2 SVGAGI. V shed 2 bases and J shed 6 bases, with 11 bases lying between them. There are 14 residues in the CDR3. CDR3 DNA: TGTGCCAGCAGTTACGGACAGTATTCCAATGAGCAGTTCTTC. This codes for CASSYGQYSNEQFF.

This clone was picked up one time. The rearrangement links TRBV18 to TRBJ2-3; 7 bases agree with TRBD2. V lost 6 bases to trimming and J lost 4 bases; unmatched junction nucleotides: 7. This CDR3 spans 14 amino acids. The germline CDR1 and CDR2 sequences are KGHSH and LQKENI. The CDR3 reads CASSRTSGADTQYF. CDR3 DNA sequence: TGTGCCAGCTCGCGGACTAGTGGGGCAGATACGCAGTATTTT.

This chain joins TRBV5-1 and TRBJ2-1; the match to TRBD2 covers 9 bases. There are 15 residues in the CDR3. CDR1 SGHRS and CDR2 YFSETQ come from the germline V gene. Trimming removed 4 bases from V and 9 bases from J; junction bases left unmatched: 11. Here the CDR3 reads CASSPLGGGAGEQFF. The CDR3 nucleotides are TGCGCCAGCAGCCCGCTCGGCGGGGGGGCAGGTGAGCAGTTCTTC.